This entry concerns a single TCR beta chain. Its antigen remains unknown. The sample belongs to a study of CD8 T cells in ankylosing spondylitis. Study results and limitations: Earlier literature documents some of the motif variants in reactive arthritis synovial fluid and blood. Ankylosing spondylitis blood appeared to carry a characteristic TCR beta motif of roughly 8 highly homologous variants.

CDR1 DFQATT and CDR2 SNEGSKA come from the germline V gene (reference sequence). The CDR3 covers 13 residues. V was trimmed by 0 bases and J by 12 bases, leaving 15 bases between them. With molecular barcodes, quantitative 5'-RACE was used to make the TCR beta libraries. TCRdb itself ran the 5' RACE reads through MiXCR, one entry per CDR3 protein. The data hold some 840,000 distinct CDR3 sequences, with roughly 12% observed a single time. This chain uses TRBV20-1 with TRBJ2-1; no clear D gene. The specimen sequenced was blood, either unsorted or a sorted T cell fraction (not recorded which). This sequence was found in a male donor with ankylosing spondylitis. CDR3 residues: CSARDPASLGQFF. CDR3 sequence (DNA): TGCAGTGCTAGAGATCCGGCCTCCTTAGGGCAGTTCTTC.